This T cell receptor beta chain was sequenced for a study of CD8+ T cells in alopecia areata. From germline, CDR1 is MNHEY and CDR2 SVGAGI. The CDR3 has 15 amino acids. Losses at the gene ends were 8 bases for V and 5 bases for J; bases not matched to a gene: 12. This clone showed up just once. The antigen is undetermined. RNA extraction was followed by reverse transcription into cDNA, which acted as the sequencing template. Generated by immunoSEQ multiplex PCR, the TCRdb table keeps only in-frame clones and is missing some. This table has a few hundred thousand clones, 43% appearing once. The study, taken as a whole, reports: Tofacitinib produced a significant decrease in scalp clonality and in expanded CD8+ clones among the top 100. Mouse data revealed clearer TCR sharing than patient data did, a gap possibly tied to HLA. Uncertainty remains about how baseline CD8+ expansion links to response, with one nonresponder.

Treatment specified: oral pan-JAK inhibitor, 5-10 mg twice daily. The TCR originated in a human donor with alopecia areata. Sequenced here: CD4+ T cells sorted from blood, sampled around week 37, from a patient treated with tofacitinib. V and J are TRBV6-5 and TRBJ1-5; 7 bases align to TRBD1. The CDR3 coding sequence is TGTGCCAGCGAGGGGGGCAGGGGGGAAGATCAGCCCCAGCATTTT. As protein: CASEGGRGEDQPQHF.